Detailed here is one T cell receptor (beta chain). The source of the sample is a study of OX40 agonist ivuxolimab in advanced cancers. Turning to the study itself: Patients with prior anti-PD-1, anti-PD-L1 or anti-CTLA-4 therapy were eligible; less than 50% had some.

Profiling relied on immunoSEQ multiplex PCR, and the TCRdb table lists in-frame clones only, not all of them. The data hold about 66,000 clones, with 87% observed a single time. The sequences come from CD4+ or CD8+ T cells sorted from blood, collected in a trial of the OX40 agonist ivuxolimab. The TCR sequence derives from an adult with an advanced solid tumor such as melanoma, head and neck, liver or kidney cancer.

CDR3 nucleotides: TGTGCCAGCAGCCAAGTGCGGGGAATCACAGATACGCAGTATTTT. This sequence encodes CASSQVRGITDTQYF. This chain connects TRBV4-2 to TRBJ2-3, with a tentative D call TRBD2 (6 bases). V was shortened by 1 base and J by 2 bases, with 10 bases between the two germline ends. Germline V gives CDR1 LGHNA, CDR2 YNFKEQ. This CDR3 has 15 amino acids.